The present TCR beta chain was sequenced within a study of blood T cell repertoires in COVID-19. As for the study in general: T cells, B-cell-depleted T cells, or PBMCs supplied cDNA or gDNA.

Per the germline V gene, CDR1 is ENHRY and CDR2 is SYGVKD. CDR3 length: 15 amino acids. Between the trimmed V and J ends, which lost 0 bases and 4 bases, there was a span of 12 bases. The authors' processing: Reference gene primers were amplified, and this amplification served to estimate nucleated cell counts. The method was immunoSEQ multiplex PCR; TCRdb's version includes in-frame clones alone and lacks a portion of them. V, J and clone size are those of that table, while D and trimming were read from the DNA. The sample consists of about 140,000 clones, 70% to 80% of them appearing once. Material: peripheral blood. This TCR was sampled from a woman between 45 and 60 years old with active or convalescent COVID-19. The chain links TRBV10-3 to TRBJ1-2; a weak D match, TRBD1 (5 bases). The CDR3 reads CAISESEGQGYGYTF. The CDR3, as DNA: TGTGCCATCAGTGAGTCTGAAGGGCAGGGCTATGGCTACACCTTC.